This T cell receptor (beta chain) was sequenced in a study of T cell repertoires in cytomegalovirus infection. Study-wide background: Recently described HLA-C-restricted plus well-studied HLA-B-restricted CMV epitopes were used. CMV infection together with matching HLA type was indicated by public TCR beta signatures. Study-level findings and limits: Clonotype analysis showed dominance of the ex vivo response by HLA-C-restricted CMV-specific TCR beta clonotypes. Summed public TCR beta family frequency identified CMV carriers bearing the relevant HLA.

This clonotype turned up a few times. No antigen is known for it. MiXCR was run by TCRdb on the reads, yielding one entry per CDR3 protein. The repertoire holds about half a million distinct CDR3 sequences, 25% to 35% seen once, with 15% to 20% in the top ten. The source was cultured PBMCs, collected from culture after CMV antigen stimulation. This sequence originates from a human donor in good health (CMV status not recorded). Some clones in this sample may be carry-over from other donors' samples.

The CDR3 nucleotides read TGTGCCAGCAATTCACAGGGAGGGAATCAGCCCCAGCATTTT. Its translation is CASNSQGGNQPQHF. The chain couples TRBV6-2 or TRBV6-3 to TRBJ1-5; the D gene is possibly TRBD1 (6 bases). The germline CDR1 and CDR2 sequences are MNHEY and SVGEGT. The ends were cut back, 7 bases at V and 4 bases at J, with 14 bases in the middle. The CDR3 extends over 14 amino acids.